This T cell receptor beta chain was observed in a study of radiotherapy plus CTLA-4 blockade in lung cancer. Regarding the study as a whole: Blood saw expansion of tumor-derived TCR clones after radiotherapy plus ipilimumab. Early shifts in blood T cell clones, with interferon-beta, reportedly predicted response best.

About this clone: Its specificity is unknown.

CDR1 is SGDLS, CDR2 YYNGEE, per germline. The CDR3 runs to 15 residues. Trimming removed 0 bases at V and 2 bases at J, with 11 bases between. Produced via immunoSEQ multiplex PCR; TCRdb's table is partial and in-frame only. The data hold under 40,000 clones, with roughly 71% observed a single time. Receiving focal radiation plus CTLA-4 blockade with ipilimumab were patients who had chemo-refractory metastatic non-small-cell lung cancer. This TCR was recovered from a human donor with non-small cell lung cancer who had stable disease on radiotherapy plus ipilimumab. This rearrangement joins TRBV9 to TRBJ1-2, with D maybe TRBD1 (6 bases). The sample consisted of peripheral blood, taken from a patient treated with radiotherapy plus ipilimumab. DNA for the CDR3: TGTGCCAGCAGCGTAGATGGGGGGCGAAACTATGGCTACACCTTC. Its protein product is CASSVDGGRNYGYTF.